This TCR beta chain stems from a study of Graves' ophthalmopathy and Graves' hyperthyroidism. Study-wide background: Pretreatment peripheral blood was obtained at initial diagnosis.

Study findings and constraints: Blood shared most expanded thyroid clonotypes above 0.001 frequency.

Orbital computed tomography and thyroid ultrasound, along with TRAb, serum thyroxine and clinical symptoms, underpinned diagnosis. This clonotype was picked up many times. No antigen is known for it. Amplification of TCR beta CDR3 regions used RNA transcripts. Second-round multiplex PCR came after a first-round RT-PCR that employed HTBI primers. TCRdb re-called the multiplex PCR reads through MiXCR, storing one row per CDR3 protein. This table has around 470,000 distinct CDR3 sequences, approximately 15% appearing once. V gave up 6 bases and J gave up 6 bases; unmatched junction bases: 12. The CDR3 has 15 amino acids. Germline CDR1 and CDR2: MNHEY and SVGEGT.

The gene calls are TRBV6-2 or TRBV6-3 and TRBJ2-7; 9 bases agree with TRBD1. The specimen was blood. This TCR came from a woman younger than 45 with Graves' ophthalmopathy. Here the CDR3 reads CASSPPGTGPSEQYF. CDR3 nucleotides: TGTGCCAGCAGCCCCCCCGGGACAGGGCCCTCCGAGCAGTACTTC.